One and the same sample provided the 21 T cell receptor beta chains below, sequenced in a study of spatial heterogeneity in lung cancer. Time point denoted: sample taken at primary tumor resection. TCRdb recomputed calls from the 5' RACE reads with MiXCR, one row per CDR3 protein. The data show roughly 80,000 distinct CDR3 sequences, about 8.5% seen once. This specimen consisted of PBMCs, obtained at surgery. These receptors came from a male donor with early-stage non-small cell lung cancer.

The CDR3 reads CASSDLISESNQPQHF. CDR3 coding DNA: TGCGCCAGCAGCGATCTAATAAGTGAGAGCAATCAGCCCCAGCATTTT. The chain employs TRBV10-2 and TRBJ1-5; D is ambiguous. This CDR3 region has 16 residues. With 6 bases removed from V and 1 base from J, the gap between germline ends came to 16 bases. The V gene's germline CDR1 is WSHSY and CDR2 SAAADI.

This clonotype was counted many times. This chain joins TRBV20-1 and TRBJ2-7; 7 bases agree with TRBD2. Looked up from germline, CDR1 is DFQATT and CDR2 is SNEGSKA (reference sequence). The CDR3 runs 13 residues. Trimming cost V 4 bases and J 3 bases; bases outside gene matches: 6. The CDR3 sequence: CSATSGRHYEQYF. CDR3 sequence (DNA): TGCAGTGCTACTAGCGGCAGGCACTACGAGCAGTACTTC.

This clonotype was detected a few times. This chain joins TRBV20-1 and TRBJ2-7; 13 bases are a match to TRBD2. After removal of 4 bases from V and 2 bases from J, the junction contained 8 bases not matched to a gene. CDR1 and CDR2 from the germline V gene are DFQATT and SNEGSKA (reference sequence). This CDR3 comprises 16 residues. The CDR3, as DNA: TGCAGTGCTACCCGACTAGCGGGAGGTCTTGCCTACGAGCAGTACTTC. Its protein product is CSATRLAGGLAYEQYF.

As concerns this clonotype: The junction departs from the called germline gene at one end, perhaps through a read error. The chain employs TRBV20-1 and TRBJ1-1; D is uncertain. The CDR3 has 14 residues. In germline, CDR1 is DFQATT, CDR2 SNEGSKA (reference sequence). The CDR3 coding sequence is TGCAGTGCTAGCCCCAGCTTGATGAACACTGCAGCTTTCTTT. Amino acids: CSASPSLMNTAAFF.

The chain joins TRBV9 to TRBJ2-3, with D possibly matching TRBD2 (6 bases). The V gene lost 6 bases and the J gene lost 0 bases, with 14 bases spanning the gap. Germline-derived CDR1 and CDR2 are SGDLS and YYNGEE. The CDR3 spans 15 residues. The CDR3 spells CASTLAGTSTDTQYF. The CDR3 DNA sequence: TGTGCCAGCACCCTTGCGGGGACTAGCACAGATACGCAGTATTTT.

The V and J genes are TRBV5-1 and TRBJ2-1; TRBD2 agrees at 10 bases. The V and J ends lost 6 bases and 8 bases, in that order; junction bases with no gene match: 5. CDR3 length: 13 amino acids. Germline-derived CDR1 and CDR2 are SGHRS and YFSETQ. This CDR3 reads CASMGLAFDEQFF. CDR3 DNA: TGCGCCAGCATGGGACTAGCGTTCGATGAGCAGTTCTTC. Complete variable domain (other parts from reference TRBV5-1 and TRBJ2-1): KAGVTQTPRYLIKTRGQQVTLSCSPISGHRSVSWYQQTPGQGLQFLFEYFSETQRNKGNFPGRFSGRQFSNSRSEMNVSTLELGDSALYLCASMGLAFDEQFFGPGTRLTVL.

This clonotype showed up many times. The V and J genes are TRBV29-1 and TRBJ1-5; 7 bases line up with TRBD1. The germline CDR1 and CDR2 sequences are SQVTM and ANQGSEA. This CDR3 is built from 13 residues. With 5 bases clipped from V and 1 base from J, the junction kept 2 bases outside the gene matches. The CDR3 DNA reads TGCAGCGTTTCACAGGGGAGCAATCAGCCCCAGCATTTT. Amino acid sequence: CSVSQGSNQPQHF.

This clonotype was detected ten times or more. The chain has TRBV5-4 and TRBJ1-2; D is uncertain. CDR1 is SGHNT, CDR2 YYREEE, per germline (reference sequence). This CDR3 region has 13 residues. Between the trimmed V and J ends, which lost 4 bases and 5 bases, there was a span of 12 bases. The CDR3 here is CASSLKGSYGYTF. The CDR3 nucleotides read TGTGCCAGCAGCCTGAAAGGGTCTTATGGCTACACCTTC.

This clonotype has at least ten counts. The rearrangement joins TRBV27 to TRBJ2-7; D is unresolved. The germline V gene encodes CDR1 MNHEY and CDR2 SMNVEV (reference sequence). CDR3 length: 13 residues. V was clipped by 2 bases and J by 4 bases, with 9 bases between them. In nucleotides, the CDR3 is TGTGCCAGCAGTTTAGCCGACGGGTACGAGCAGTACTTC. Protein: CASSLADGYEQYF.

This clonotype appeared a few times. The chain recombines TRBV6-2 or TRBV6-3 with TRBJ2-7, with a possible D match to TRBD1 (5 bases). CDR1 is MNHEY, CDR2 SVGEGT, per germline. With 6 bases removed from V and 4 bases from J, the gap between germline ends came to 13 bases. This CDR3 contains 13 residues. CDR3 DNA: TGTGCCAGCAGGGAAGAGACAGTTTACGAGCAGTACTTC. Translated, it gives CASREETVYEQYF.

This clonotype was detected ten times or more. The chain recombines TRBV5-1 with TRBJ2-7, with 10 bases lining up with TRBD1. There are 14 residues in the CDR3. With 7 bases clipped from V and 5 bases from J, the junction kept 9 bases outside the gene matches. The V gene's germline CDR1 is SGHRS and CDR2 YFSETQ. DNA of the CDR3: TGCGCCAGCTGTACCGGGACAGGGGCCAACGAGCAGTACTTC. Translation gives CASCTGTGANEQYF.

The J gene is TRBJ1-5, the V gene TRBV6-1, with D perhaps TRBD1 (5 bases). V was trimmed by 8 bases and J by 11 bases, leaving 22 bases between them. The CDR3 totals 14 residues. Germline V lookup: CDR1 MNHNS, CDR2 SASEGT. The CDR3 loop reads CASRPGPRILAQHF. In nucleotides, the CDR3 is TGTGCCAGCCGTCCGGGGCCCAGAATCTTGGCCCAGCATTTT.

This clonotype was counted at least ten times. The rearrangement joins TRBV4-1 to TRBJ2-7; D is perhaps TRBD2 (5 bases). The CDR3 loop spans 11 amino acids. Trimming pared 4 bases from V and 7 bases from J, leaving 8 bases between. Germline-derived CDR1 and CDR2 are MGHRA and YSYEKL. The DNA of the CDR3 is TGCGCCAGCAGCCTCTCGGGGGAGCAGTACTTC. This codes for CASSLSGEQYF.

The sample holds a few counts of this clonotype. V usage is TRBV12-5 and J usage is TRBJ2-2; no firm D call. The germline V gene has CDR1 LGHNT and CDR2 FRNRAP. The CDR3 length is 15 residues. V lost 4 bases and J lost 1, with 10 bases in between. Here the CDR3 DNA reads TGTGCTAGTGGTTCCCCCTCCAGGAACACCGGGGAGCTGTTTTTT. Its protein is CASGSPSRNTGELFF.

Many counts were recorded for this clonotype. The chain recombines TRBV20-1 with TRBJ2-1; D is perhaps TRBD2 (6 bases). This CDR3 spans 13 amino acids. V was trimmed by 3 bases and J by 0 bases, leaving 6 bases between them. Germline V lookup: CDR1 DFQATT, CDR2 SNEGSKA (reference sequence). CDR3: CSASGSSYNEQFF. CDR3 DNA: TGCAGTGCTAGCGGGAGCTCCTACAATGAGCAGTTCTTC.

This clonotype was counted only a few times. The chain has TRBV5-5 and TRBJ1-2, with D unresolved. V dropped 4 bases and J dropped 8 bases, with 21 bases sitting between them. The CDR3 covers 15 residues. The V gene's germline CDR1 is SGHKS and CDR2 YYEKEE (reference sequence). DNA of the CDR3: TGTGCCAGCAGCGACCGGGCCCCCCAATCCCCCGGCTACACCTTC. Translated, it gives CASSDRAPQSPGYTF. The variable domain in full, with the rest retrieved from reference TRBV5-5 and TRBJ1-2, is DAGVTQSPTHLIKTRGQQVTLRCSPISGHKSVSWYQQVLGQGPQFIFQYYEKEERGRGNFPDRFSARQFPNYSSELNVNALLLGDSALYLCASSDRAPQSPGYTFGSGTRLTVV.

This clonotype was counted ten times or more. This chain links TRBV3-1 with TRBJ2-5; D is undetermined. V shed 0 bases and J shed 3 bases, with 20 bases lying between them. CDR1 is LGHDT and CDR2 is YNNKEL in the germline V gene (reference sequence). CDR3 length: 18 amino acids. The CDR3 protein is CASSQEAGVLGMEETQYF. The CDR3 nucleotides read TGTGCCAGCAGCCAAGAAGCAGGTGTATTGGGTATGGAAGAGACCCAGTACTTC.

Only a few counts were recorded for this clonotype. The CDR3 sequence is CASSVAPQIRGTEAFF. As DNA, the CDR3 is TGTGCCAGCAGCGTAGCCCCCCAAATACGGGGCACTGAAGCTTTCTTT. The rearrangement uses TRBV9 and TRBJ1-1; D not resolved. CDR3 length equals 16 residues. Germline V gene data show CDR1 as SGDLS and CDR2 as YYNGEE. Trimming pared 0 bases from V and 4 bases from J, leaving 16 bases between.

The chain carries TRBV30 and TRBJ1-1; D is undetermined. Germline V gene data show CDR1 as GTSNPN and CDR2 as SVGIG (reference sequence). Trimming removed 2 bases at V and 4 bases at J, with 14 bases between. This CDR3 has 14 residues. The CDR3 protein is CAWSRGARGTEAFF. The CDR3 DNA reads as TGTGCCTGGAGTCGAGGAGCCCGGGGCACTGAAGCTTTCTTT.

The chain uses TRBV5-1 and TRBJ2-3; 15 bases fit TRBD2. This CDR3 spans 17 amino acids. Losses at the gene ends were 4 bases for V and 7 bases for J; bases not matched to a gene: 10. Germline-derived CDR1 and CDR2 are SGHRS and YFSETQ. The CDR3 DNA sequence: TGCGCCAGCAGCGCGGGACTAGCGGGAGGTTTTGTAAATACGCAGTATTTT. Translated: CASSAGLAGGFVNTQYF.

This clonotype has ten or more counts. This chain joins TRBV10-3 and TRBJ1-1, with D possibly matching TRBD1 (6 bases). With 8 bases removed from V and 5 bases from J, the gap between germline ends came to 18 bases. The germline V gene encodes CDR1 ENHRY and CDR2 SYGVKD. CDR3 length: 14 amino acids. As DNA, the CDR3 is TGTGCCATCGGGGAGACCAGGGGAGAAACTGAAGCTTTCTTT. As protein: CAIGETRGETEAFF.